One sample yielded the 8 T cell receptor beta chains listed below, sequenced in a study of T cell changes during pregnancy in multiple sclerosis. Clones were sequenced by immunoSEQ multiplex PCR, and TCRdb holds only the in-frame ones, with some missing. The sample has roughly 60,000 clones; around nine tenths are singletons. The sample here was peripheral blood, taken in the second trimester of pregnancy. All receptors come from a female donor with multiple sclerosis, enrolled in a pregnancy study.

The chain combines TRBV2 with TRBJ2-3; 10 bases match TRBD1. The CDR3 extends over 15 amino acids. Unmatched junction bases numbered 7, after V lost 6 bases and J lost 4 bases. Germline V gives CDR1 SNHLY, CDR2 FYNNEI. The CDR3 reads CASRVSGTGADTQYF. The CDR3 DNA is TGTGCCAGCAGAGTTTCCGGGACAGGGGCAGATACGCAGTATTTT. The variable domain in full, with the rest retrieved from reference TRBV2 and TRBJ2-3, is EPEVTQTPSHQVTQMGQEVILRCVPISNHLYFYWYRQILGQKVEFLVSFYNNEISEKSEIFDDQFSVERPDGSNFTLKIRSTKLEDSAMYFCASRVSGTGADTQYFGPGTRLTVL.

This clone showed up just a few times. The V call is TRBV29-1, the J call TRBJ1-1, with D perhaps matching TRBD1 (6 bases). The CDR3 loop spans 14 amino acids. Trimming removed 2 bases from V and 3 bases from J, with 13 bases in between. CDR1 and CDR2 from the germline V gene are SQVTM and ANQGSEA. The CDR3 DNA reads as TGCAGCGTTGAACAGGGGCTGGGGGACACTGAAGCTTTCTTT. Translated, it gives CSVEQGLGDTEAFF. Full variable domain (rest looked up from reference TRBV29-1 and TRBJ1-1): SAVISQKPSRDICQRGTSLTIQCQVDSQVTMMFWYRQQPGQSLTLIATANQGSEATYESGFVIDKFPISRPNLTFSTLTVSNMSPEDSSIYLCSVEQGLGDTEAFFGQGTRLTVV.

On this clone: Additional DNA sequences in this sample encode the identical CDR3. The chain has TRBV30 and TRBJ2-3; unclear D gene. CDR1 and CDR2 from the germline V gene are GTSNPN and SVGIG (reference sequence). Trimming took 1 base from V and 0 from J, leaving 5 bases between them. The CDR3 length is 13 residues. The CDR3 loop reads CAWSGASTDTQYF. The CDR3 DNA sequence: TGTGCCTGGAGTGGGGCTAGCACAGATACGCAGTATTTT.

The V gene is TRBV28, the J gene TRBJ1-3; TRBD1 matches at 9 bases. Losses at the gene ends were 11 bases for V and 3 bases for J; bases not matched to a gene: 5. CDR1 is MDHEN, CDR2 SYDVKM, per germline. The CDR3 loop spans 13 amino acids. This CDR3 is CALQGAHGNTIYF. CDR3 coding DNA: TGTGCCCTACAGGGGGCGCATGGAAACACCATATATTTT.

CDR3 in DNA: TGTGCCAGCTCACCATGGTCGGTTGAGCAGTTCTTC. Its protein product is CASSPWSVEQFF. The chain employs TRBV18 and TRBJ2-1, with unresolved D. The V gene lost 2 bases and the J gene lost 9 bases, with 8 bases spanning the gap. The germline V gene encodes CDR1 KGHSH and CDR2 LQKENI. The CDR3 consists of 12 residues. The complete variable domain, with remaining parts taken from reference TRBV18 and TRBJ2-1, reads NAGVMQNPRHLVRRRGQEARLRCSPMKGHSHVYWYRQLPEEGLKFMVYLQKENIIDESGMPKERFSAEFPKEGPSILRIQQVVRGDSAAYFCASSPWSVEQFFGPGTRLTVL.

This sequence joins TRBV7-9 and TRBJ2-3, with D maybe TRBD2 (5 bases). The CDR3 is 13 amino acids. The germline V gene has CDR1 SEHNR and CDR2 FQNEAQ (reference sequence). The germline V and J ends were trimmed by 3 bases and 3 bases, with 7 bases remaining between them. As DNA, the CDR3 is TGTGCCAGCAGCTTCGGACTGACAGATACGCAGTATTTT. Its translation: CASSFGLTDTQYF.

This CDR3 is CASGPRETVNTGELFF. DNA for the CDR3: TGTGCTAGTGGTCCGCGGGAGACGGTGAACACCGGGGAGCTGTTTTTT. V is TRBV12-5 and J is TRBJ2-2; TRBD2 aligns across 7 bases. The CDR3 length is 16 residues. CDR1 LGHNT and CDR2 FRNRAP come from the germline V gene. J lost 1 base, V lost 5 bases, and 7 bases had no gene match.

This chain connects TRBV7-2 to TRBJ2-1, with TRBD1 as a possible D gene (6 bases). The CDR3 runs 16 residues. Trimming removed 6 bases from V and 0 bases from J, with 15 bases in between. Germline lookup yields CDR1 SGHTA and CDR2 FQGNSA. Here the CDR3 reads CASSPGQSRSYNEQFF. The CDR3 DNA sequence: TGTGCCAGCAGTCCCGGACAGTCCCGCTCCTACAATGAGCAGTTCTTC.